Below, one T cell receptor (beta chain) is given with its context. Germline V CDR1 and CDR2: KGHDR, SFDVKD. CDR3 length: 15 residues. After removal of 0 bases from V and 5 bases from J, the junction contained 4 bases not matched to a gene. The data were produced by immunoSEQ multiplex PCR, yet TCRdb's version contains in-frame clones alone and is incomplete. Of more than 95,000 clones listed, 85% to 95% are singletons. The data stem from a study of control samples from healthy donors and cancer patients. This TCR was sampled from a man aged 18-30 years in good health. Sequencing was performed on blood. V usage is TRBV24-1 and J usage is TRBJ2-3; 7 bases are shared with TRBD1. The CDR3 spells CATSDLPDREDTQYF. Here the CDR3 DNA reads TGTGCCACCAGTGATTTGCCAGACAGGGAAGATACGCAGTATTTT.